This TCR beta chain is drawn from a study of T cell responses to AZD1222 COVID-19 vaccine (dated by TCRdb to the early 2020s). In terms of the full investigation: A total of under 250 trial participants underwent TCR sequencing, of whom about 210 had received two doses of AZD1222 and 26 had received two doses of the MenACWY control vaccine. Trial participants were enrolled into age subgroups of 18-55, 56-69 and 70-plus years, which contained 148, 28 and 57 TCR-sequenced participants, respectively. On the study overall, not on this receptor specifically: Because no day 14 peak-response samples were available, repertoires were characterized only after the peak T cell response. In the small 56-69-year group, the increase in depth fell short of significance, most likely because of low power. Conclusions about previously exposed vaccinees are limited, since just a handful of AZD1222 recipients were seropositive for SARS-CoV-2 at baseline. Spike-specific TCR breadth and depth rose significantly after two AZD1222 doses compared with day 0 and with MenACWY recipients. The whole spike protein was spanned by vaccine-associated CD4 TCRs, and dominant responses were seen in regions 160-218 and 743-854. Participants were mostly white British, with more females than males. The authors suggested clonal diversity may have been underestimated. Nearly half of unique spike-specific TCRs reportedly recognized epitopes outside regions mutated in the B.1.351 and B.1.1.7 variants.

The CDR3 regions of human TCRbeta chains were subjected to immunosequencing. On the authors' methods: Repertoire TCRs were checked for matches against a reference library of SARS-CoV-2-specific TCRs that had been generated using the MIRA antigen-specificity platform. Breadth was defined as the fraction of unique TCRs that were SARS-CoV-2-associated. Depth was defined as the fraction of total T cells that were SARS-CoV-2-associated. Using the MIRA data, each spike-specific TCR was assigned both to the spike region to which the TCR was reactive and to a CD4 or CD8 class. Log10-transformed breadth and depth values were compared by one-way ANOVA with Sidak's multiple comparisons tests. Here the immuneACCESS table is served through TCRdb, limited to in-frame sequences with V and J called. Missing clones are a known gap in these copies; in checked studies unresolved V genes cover under half, and the rest lacks a known reason. That table supplies the V and J calls and clone size; D and trimming were determined from the DNA. The table for this sample lists approximately 75,000 clones; roughly 91% of them were counted only once. 18% of the sample is in the top ten clones.

A remark on this clone: Its antigen target is currently unknown. The input lacks base qualities; no much larger clone sits a single base away.

The label giving this sample's time point can be read as: about 28 days (+/-7) after the second vaccine dose. AZD1222 recipients whose second dose came at about 4 weeks and those whose second dose came at about 12 weeks were combined into one group, since spike-specific TCR depth and breadth did not differ between the two schedules. Vaccinee samples came from UK trials COV001 and COV002, including a single-blind randomized controlled phase 2/3 trial of AZD1222 (ChAdOx1 nCoV-19) in healthy adults. For TCRbeta chain sequencing, PBMC samples were collected from trial participants at day 0 and at day 28 after the second dose. The CDR3 covers 14 residues, taking in both the cysteine and the phenylalanine. Solely the CDR3 DNA is kept, with 42 bases framed from the first base. V is pared back by 5 bases and J by 1 base, with 12 bases lying between the germline termini. The germline V gene gives CDR1 as SGHTA and CDR2 as FQGTGA.

This TCR derives from an adult who received the AZD1222 COVID-19 vaccine. This specimen was peripheral blood, taken 28 days after the second AZD1222 dose. The chain is assembled from TRBV7-3 and TRBJ2-7; perhaps TRBD2 is the D gene, with 5 bases matching. The encoded CDR3 is CASSPTDSSYEQYF. At the DNA level, the sequence is TGTGCCAGCAGCCCCACGGACTCTTCCTACGAGCAGTACTTC.